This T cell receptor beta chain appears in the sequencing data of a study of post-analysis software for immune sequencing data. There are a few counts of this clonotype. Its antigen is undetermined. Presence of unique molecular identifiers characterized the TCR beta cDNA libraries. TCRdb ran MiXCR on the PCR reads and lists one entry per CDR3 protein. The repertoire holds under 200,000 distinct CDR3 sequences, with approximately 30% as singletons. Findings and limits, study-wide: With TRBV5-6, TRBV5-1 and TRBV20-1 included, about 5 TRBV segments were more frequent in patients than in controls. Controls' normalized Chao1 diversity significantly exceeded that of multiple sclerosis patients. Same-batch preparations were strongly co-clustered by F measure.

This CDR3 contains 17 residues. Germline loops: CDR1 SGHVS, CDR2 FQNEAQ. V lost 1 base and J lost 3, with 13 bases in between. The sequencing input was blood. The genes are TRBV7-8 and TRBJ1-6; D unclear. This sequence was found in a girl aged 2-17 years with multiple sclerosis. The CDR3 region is CASSLVSQMNYNSPLHF. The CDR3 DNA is TGTGCCAGCAGCTTAGTTAGCCAGATGAACTATAATTCACCCCTCCACTTT.